These T cell receptor beta chains were read from a single sample in a study of control samples from healthy donors and cancer patients. The table came from immunoSEQ multiplex PCR; TCRdb's copy has only in-frame clones and leaves some out. This table has approximately 150,000 clones, about 94% appearing once. The sequenced material came from PBMCs. These receptors all come from a man between 60 and 70 years old with colorectal cancer. The CDR3 runs from the conserved cysteine through the conserved F or W. Fields, in order: J gene, D gene, clone size, V gene, CDR3 protein, CDR3 DNA. A D gene is named only where the DNA matches it firmly. Part of the rows lack a size; the others show once, few, many or a class for expanded clones.

TRBJ1-1	NA	NA	TRBV19	CASSIPNTGNTEAFF	TGTGCCAGTAGTATACCAAACACAGGGAACACTGAAGCTTTCTTT
TRBJ2-3	NA	NA	TRBV6-5	CASSYATGPRADTQYF	TGTGCCAGCAGTTACGCGACCGGGCCCCGCGCAGATACGCAGTATTTT
TRBJ2-1	TRBD2	NA	TRBV28	CASSPGTTRIYNEQFF	TGTGCCAGCAGTCCCGGGACTACCCGGATCTACAATGAGCAGTTCTTC
TRBJ2-1	NA	NA	TRBV21-1	CASSKNPSTSGGSYNEQFF	TGTGCCAGCAGCAAAAACCCCTCGACTAGCGGGGGCTCCTACAATGAGCAGTTCTTC
TRBJ1-2	TRBD1	NA	TRBV2	CASSERGTGGTYGYTF	TGTGCCAGCAGTGAAAGGGGGACAGGAGGAACCTATGGCTACACCTTC
TRBJ1-4	NA	NA	TRBV18	CASSPPGRVNEKLFF	TGTGCCAGCTCACCACCGGGACGGGTGAATGAAAAACTGTTTTTT
TRBJ2-7	TRBD1	NA	TRBV10-3	CAISESTGTGGATYEQYF	TGTGCCATCAGTGAGTCGACCGGGACAGGGGGCGCAACCTACGAGCAGTACTTC
TRBJ1-1	TRBD1	NA	TRBV5-4	CASSLDRGGVEAFF	TGTGCCAGCAGCTTGGACAGGGGAGGAGTTGAAGCTTTCTTT
TRBJ2-5	TRBD2	NA	TRBV19	CAGSLAGVLPQETQYF	TGTGCCGGTAGTCTAGCGGGGGTCCTCCCTCAAGAGACCCAGTACTTC
TRBJ2-3	TRBD2	NA	TRBV7-9	CASSLSVSVAGSDTQYF	TGTGCCAGCAGCTTGTCGGTCTCGGTAGCGGGTTCAGATACGCAGTATTTT
TRBJ1-2	NA	NA	TRBV5-8	CASSLGGFAGSYGYTF	TGTGCCAGCAGCTTGGGGGGGTTTGCGGGGTCCTATGGCTACACCTTC
TRBJ2-7	TRBD2	NA	TRBV4-3	CAPRRGGGLYEQYF	TGCGCCCCCCGCCGGGGCGGGGGGCTCTACGAGCAGTACTTC
TRBJ2-1	TRBD1	once	TRBV11-2	CASSHTGGRTNEQFF	TGTGCCAGCAGCCATACAGGGGGGAGGACCAATGAGCAGTTCTTC
TRBJ2-5	NA	NA	TRBV18	CASSPPPTGLRGEETQYF	TGTGCCAGCTCACCACCGCCGACAGGCCTTCGGGGGGAGGAGACCCAGTACTTC
TRBJ1-4	NA	NA	TRBV9	CASSVSPRGDEKLFF	TGTGCCAGCAGCGTAAGTCCCAGGGGCGATGAAAAACTGTTTTTT
TRBJ1-1	NA	NA	TRBV2	CASSGEGEAFF	TGTGCCAGCAGTGGGGAGGGAGAAGCTTTCTTT
TRBJ2-7	NA	NA	TRBV4-2	CASSQVLEQGYEQYF	TGTGCCAGCAGCCAAGTTTTGGAACAGGGCTACGAGCAGTACTTC
TRBJ2-3	TRBD2	NA	TRBV7-2	CASSWTSGVGTDTQYF	TGTGCCAGCAGCTGGACTAGCGGGGTTGGCACAGATACGCAGTATTTT
TRBJ2-2	TRBD2	NA	TRBV9	CASSVFASGGAGELFF	TGTGCCAGCAGCGTTTTCGCTAGCGGGGGGGCCGGGGAGCTGTTTTTT
TRBJ1-5	NA	NA	TRBV4-3	CASSQDRGYQPQHF	TGCGCCAGCAGCCAAGACAGGGGTTATCAGCCCCAGCATTTT
TRBJ2-1	TRBD2	NA	TRBV5-1	CASSLASGGFNEQFF	TGCGCCAGCAGCTTGGCCAGCGGGGGGTTCAATGAGCAGTTCTTC
TRBJ2-7	NA	NA	TRBV19	CASSQGSPYEQYF	TGTGCCAGTAGCCAGGGGTCCCCCTACGAGCAGTACTTC
TRBJ1-2	NA	NA	TRBV10-3	CAISYGQGGAYGYTF	TGTGCCATCAGTTACGGGCAGGGAGGTGCCTATGGCTACACCTTC
TRBJ1-3	TRBD1	NA	TRBV20-1	CSASDRVGNTIYF	TGCAGTGCTAGTGACAGGGTGGGAAACACCATATATTTT
TRBJ2-5	NA	NA	TRBV30	CAWSDGGTGTQYF	TGTGCCTGGAGTGACGGGGGAACGGGGACCCAGTACTTC
TRBJ2-2	TRBD1	NA	TRBV5-1	CASSSGQGQTGELFF	TGCGCCAGCAGCTCCGGACAGGGGCAAACCGGGGAGCTGTTTTTT
TRBJ2-7	TRBD1	NA	TRBV19	CASSPRQGTYEQYF	TGTGCCAGTAGTCCCAGACAGGGAACATACGAGCAGTACTTC
TRBJ2-1	TRBD2	NA	TRBV30	CAWSVRGVTYNEQFF	TGTGCCTGGAGTGTACGGGGGGTAACATACAATGAGCAGTTCTTC
TRBJ2-7	NA	NA	TRBV5-1	CASSLADLTYEQYF	TGCGCCAGCAGCTTGGCGGACCTAACCTACGAGCAGTACTTC
TRBJ2-1	NA	once	TRBV19	CASSIGSQAPYNEQFF	TGTGCCAGTAGTATCGGCTCACAGGCCCCCTACAATGAGCAGTTCTTC
TRBJ2-5	NA	NA	TRBV7-9	CASSSPGRGQETQYF	TGTGCCAGCAGCTCCCCCGGCCGGGGACAAGAGACCCAGTACTTC
TRBJ2-5	TRBD2	NA	TRBV6-5	CASRRTSEETQYF	TGTGCCAGCAGGAGGACTAGCGAAGAGACCCAGTACTTC
TRBJ1-1	NA	NA	TRBV28	CASNLQGNTEAFF	TGTGCCAGCAACTTACAGGGGAACACTGAAGCTTTCTTT
TRBJ1-1	NA	NA	TRBV3-1/TRBV3-2	CASSQMGDEAFF	TGTGCCAGCAGCCAAATGGGGGACGAAGCTTTCTTT
TRBJ1-2	NA	NA	TRBV10-3	CAIKEAGSYASYGYTF	TGTGCCATCAAAGAGGCAGGATCATATGCTAGCTATGGCTACACCTTC
TRBJ2-5	NA	NA	TRBV3-1/TRBV3-2	CASSRLGGGGQETQYF	TGTGCCAGCAGCCGGTTAGGAGGGGGGGGCCAAGAGACCCAGTACTTC